This T cell receptor beta chain comes out of a study of post-analysis software for immune sequencing data (dated by TCRdb to 2013 to 2016). As for the study more broadly: Relapsing-remitting, secondary progressive and progressive-relapsing multiple sclerosis were recorded as disease courses, and subtype annotation was lacking for some patients. The patient repertoires were set against about eleven previously published healthy control repertoires from donors whose ages ranged from about 6 to 25 years. A subset of samples was prepared in parallel using single-end sample barcoding, then pooled and co-amplified after Illumina adapter ligation. General conclusions and limits of the study: When samples were clustered directly using the F measure, samples prepared in the same batch co-clustered strongly, which prompted a batch-effect correction. Significantly higher frequencies in patients than in controls were found for five TRBV segments, including TRBV5-6, TRBV5-1 and TRBV20-1. The multiple sclerosis patient group was slightly younger than the control group. Multiple sclerosis patients had significantly lower normalized Chao1 diversity than controls, a result that suggests substantial peripheral T-cell clonal expansion.

The library was prepared using PCR. Sequencing was performed on an Illumina HiSeq 2500. To reduce PCR and sequencing biases, unique molecular identifiers were built into the TCR beta cDNA libraries. Per 1 to 10 million input T cells, approximately 500,000 cDNA molecules were obtained, such that each molecule approximated one T cell. The same protocol used for the earlier healthy control dataset was applied to prepare and sequence the patient libraries. Within a given batch, samples were prepared together, multiplexed and sequenced on the same HiSeq lane. Processing in the source paper ran as follows. Raw barcoded reads were processed with MIGEC, discarding single-read molecular identifier groups before consensus assembly and CDR3 extraction. VDJtools was used for post-analysis of the clonotype tables, with diversity normalized by down-sampling every dataset to the smallest sample size. To correct batch-related cross-sample contamination, repertoire overlap clustering matched CDR3 amino acid sequences but not nucleotide sequences. Using fastp at Q25 and MiXCR, TCRdb reprocessed the public reads and kept productive beta chains. Rows are unified per CDR3 protein, each entry keeping the most common DNA and genes. What appears here as the V and J calls and clone size reflects TCRdb's work, not the paper's. This sample gives approximately 440,000 distinct CDR3 sequences in total; under 55% of them show up just once. Of the sample, about an eighth falls within the top ten clones.

This clonotype was seen only a few times. What antigen it recognizes has not been identified. Within one base of it there is no much larger clone, and no base qualities were kept. To demonstrate the VDJtools post-analysis software, the study profiled TCR beta repertoires from the peripheral blood of about 13 young patients with multiple sclerosis. The patients with multiple sclerosis were children and adolescents between about 6 and 17 years of age. As encoded in the germline V gene (reference sequence), CDR1 is LGHDT while CDR2 is YNNKEL. Taken from cysteine to phenylalanine, the CDR3 has 15 residues. The kept DNA is CDR3 alone, 45 bases in frame from the first base. Trimming removed 0 bases from V and 8 bases from J, leaving 16 bases between the germline ends.

This chain is built from TRBV3-1 and TRBJ1-2, with a tentative D gene TRBD1 over 5 matching bases. The source material was blood. The clonotype originates from a girl aged 5-17 years with multiple sclerosis. The CDR3: CASSQDGAAGGGYTF. In nucleotides, the sequence is TGTGCCAGCAGCCAAGATGGGGCGGCAGGTGGAGGCTACACCTTC.